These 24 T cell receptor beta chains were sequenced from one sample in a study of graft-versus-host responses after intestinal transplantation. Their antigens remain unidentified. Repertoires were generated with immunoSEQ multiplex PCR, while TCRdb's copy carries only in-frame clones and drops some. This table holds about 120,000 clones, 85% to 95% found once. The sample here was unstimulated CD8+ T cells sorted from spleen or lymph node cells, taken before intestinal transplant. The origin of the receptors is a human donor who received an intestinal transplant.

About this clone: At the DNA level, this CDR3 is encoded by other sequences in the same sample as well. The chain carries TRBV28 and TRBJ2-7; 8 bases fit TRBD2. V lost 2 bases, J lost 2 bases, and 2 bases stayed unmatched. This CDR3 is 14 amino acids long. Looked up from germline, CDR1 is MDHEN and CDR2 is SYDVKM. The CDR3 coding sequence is TGTGCCAGCAGTTTAGGGACTAGGGCCTACGAGCAGTACTTC. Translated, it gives CASSLGTRAYEQYF.

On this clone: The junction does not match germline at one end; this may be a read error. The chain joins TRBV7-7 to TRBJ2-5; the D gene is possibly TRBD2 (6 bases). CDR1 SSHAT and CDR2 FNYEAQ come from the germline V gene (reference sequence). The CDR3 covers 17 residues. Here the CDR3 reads CASSLTNDPGARETQYF. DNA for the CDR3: TGTGCTAGCAGCTTAACCAACGACCCGGGAGCCCGGGAGACCCAGTACTTC.

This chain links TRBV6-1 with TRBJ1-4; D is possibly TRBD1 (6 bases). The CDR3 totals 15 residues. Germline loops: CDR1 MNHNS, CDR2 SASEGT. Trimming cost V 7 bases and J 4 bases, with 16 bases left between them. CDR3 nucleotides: TGTGCCAGCATTAGTCCTACAGGGCTTAATGAAAAACTGTTTTTT. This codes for CASISPTGLNEKLFF.

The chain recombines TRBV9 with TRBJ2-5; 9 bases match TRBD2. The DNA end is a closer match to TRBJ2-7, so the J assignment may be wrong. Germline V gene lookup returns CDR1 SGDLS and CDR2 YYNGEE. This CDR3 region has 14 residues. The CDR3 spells CASSVGLAAYEQYF. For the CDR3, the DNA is TGTGCCAGCAGCGTAGGACTAGCGGCCTACGAGCAGTACTTC.

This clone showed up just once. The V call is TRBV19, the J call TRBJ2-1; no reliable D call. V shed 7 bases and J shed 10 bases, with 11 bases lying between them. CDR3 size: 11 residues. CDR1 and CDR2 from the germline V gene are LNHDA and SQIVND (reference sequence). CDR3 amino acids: CASMVGWEQFF. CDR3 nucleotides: TGTGCCAGTATGGTAGGGTGGGAGCAGTTCTTC. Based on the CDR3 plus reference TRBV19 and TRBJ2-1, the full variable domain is DGGITQSPKYLFRKEGQNVTLSCEQNLNHDAMYWYRQDPGQGLRLIYYSQIVNDFQKGDIAEGYSVSREKKESFPLTVTSAQKNPTAFYLCASMVGWEQFFGPGTRLTVL.

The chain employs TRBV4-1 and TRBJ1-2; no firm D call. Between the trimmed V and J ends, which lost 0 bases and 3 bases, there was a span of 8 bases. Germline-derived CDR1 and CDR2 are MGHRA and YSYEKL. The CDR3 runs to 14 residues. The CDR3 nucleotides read TGCGCCAGCAGCCAAGATCGCGGGGACTATGGCTACACCTTC. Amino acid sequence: CASSQDRGDYGYTF.

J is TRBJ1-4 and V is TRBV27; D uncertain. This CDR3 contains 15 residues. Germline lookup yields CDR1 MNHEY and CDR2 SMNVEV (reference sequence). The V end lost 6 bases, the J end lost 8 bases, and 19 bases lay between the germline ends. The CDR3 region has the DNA TGTGCCAGCAGCTTAGTCCCCAACTTACAGGAAAAACTGTTTTTT. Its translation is CASSLVPNLQEKLFF.

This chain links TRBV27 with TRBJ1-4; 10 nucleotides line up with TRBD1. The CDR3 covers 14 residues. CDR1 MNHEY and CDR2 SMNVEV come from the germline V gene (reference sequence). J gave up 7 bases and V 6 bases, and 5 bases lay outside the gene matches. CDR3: CASSPTGGGEKLFF. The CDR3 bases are TGTGCCAGCAGCCCGACAGGGGGCGGTGAAAAACTGTTTTTT.

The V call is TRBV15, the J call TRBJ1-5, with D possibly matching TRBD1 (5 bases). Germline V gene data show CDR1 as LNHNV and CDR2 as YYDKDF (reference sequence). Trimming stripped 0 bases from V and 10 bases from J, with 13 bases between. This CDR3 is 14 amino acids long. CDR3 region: CATSRERGWQPQHF. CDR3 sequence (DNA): TGTGCCACCAGCAGAGAGCGGGGGTGGCAACCCCAGCATTTT.

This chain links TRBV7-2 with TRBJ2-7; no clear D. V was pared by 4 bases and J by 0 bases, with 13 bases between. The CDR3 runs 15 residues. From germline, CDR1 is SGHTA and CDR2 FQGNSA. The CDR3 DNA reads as TGTGCCAGCAGCTACGACCCGGCAATCTCCTACGAGCAGTACTTC. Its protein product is CASSYDPAISYEQYF.

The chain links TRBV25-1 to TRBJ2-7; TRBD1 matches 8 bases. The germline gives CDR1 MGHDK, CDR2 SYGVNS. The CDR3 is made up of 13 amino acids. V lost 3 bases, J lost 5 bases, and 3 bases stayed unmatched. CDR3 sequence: CASSDLDRDEQYF. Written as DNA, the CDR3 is TGTGCCAGCAGTGACCTGGACAGGGACGAGCAGTACTTC.

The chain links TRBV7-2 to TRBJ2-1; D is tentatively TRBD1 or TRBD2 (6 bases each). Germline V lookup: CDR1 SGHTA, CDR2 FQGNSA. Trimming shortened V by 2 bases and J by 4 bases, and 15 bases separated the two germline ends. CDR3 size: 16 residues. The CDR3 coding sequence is TGTGCCAGCAGCTTAAGGGGGAGGTTTCAGTACAATGAGCAGTTCTTC. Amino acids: CASSLRGRFQYNEQFF.

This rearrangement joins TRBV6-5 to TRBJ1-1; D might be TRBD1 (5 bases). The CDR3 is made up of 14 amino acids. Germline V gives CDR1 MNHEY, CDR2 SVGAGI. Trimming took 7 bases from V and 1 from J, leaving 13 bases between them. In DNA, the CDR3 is TGTGCCAGCATCCATAGCGGGGGGAACACTGAAGCTTTCTTT. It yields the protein CASIHSGGNTEAFF.

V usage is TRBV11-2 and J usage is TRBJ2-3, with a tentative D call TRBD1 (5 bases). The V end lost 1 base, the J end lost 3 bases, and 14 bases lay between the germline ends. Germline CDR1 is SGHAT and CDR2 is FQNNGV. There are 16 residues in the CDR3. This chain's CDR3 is CASSLAPKYRTDTQYF. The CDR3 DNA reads TGTGCCAGCAGCTTAGCGCCTAAGTACAGGACAGATACGCAGTATTTT.

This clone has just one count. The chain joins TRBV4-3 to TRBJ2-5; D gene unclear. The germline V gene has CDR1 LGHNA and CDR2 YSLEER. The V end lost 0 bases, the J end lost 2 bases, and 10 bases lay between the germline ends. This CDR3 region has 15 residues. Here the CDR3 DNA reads TGCGCCAGCAGCCAAGATAGGCATCCACAAGAGACCCAGTACTTC. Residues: CASSQDRHPQETQYF.

CDR3 loop: CASSLEGGLGGTGELFF. The CDR3 DNA reads as TGTGCCAGCAGTTTGGAAGGGGGACTAGGAGGCACCGGGGAGCTGTTTTTT. The rearrangement links TRBV28 to TRBJ2-2; 8 positions agree with TRBD2. The J segment lost 4 bases and the V segment lost 3 bases, leaving 10 bases of the junction unmatched. There are 17 residues in the CDR3. Germline CDR1 MDHEN, CDR2 SYDVKM.

The CDR3 sequence: CASSVGPLLPNEQFF. CDR3 DNA: TGTGCCAGCAGCGTAGGACCCCTCCTACCGAATGAGCAGTTCTTC. This sequence joins TRBV9 and TRBJ2-1; D not certain. Between the trimmed V and J ends, which lost 0 bases and 7 bases, there was a span of 14 bases. Germline CDR1 is SGDLS and CDR2 is YYNGEE. CDR3 size: 15 residues.

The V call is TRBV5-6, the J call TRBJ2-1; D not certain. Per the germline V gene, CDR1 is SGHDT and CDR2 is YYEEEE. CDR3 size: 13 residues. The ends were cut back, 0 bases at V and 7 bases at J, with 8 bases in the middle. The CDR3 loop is CASSLDTANEQFF. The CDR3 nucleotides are TGTGCCAGCAGCTTGGATACAGCAAATGAGCAGTTCTTC.

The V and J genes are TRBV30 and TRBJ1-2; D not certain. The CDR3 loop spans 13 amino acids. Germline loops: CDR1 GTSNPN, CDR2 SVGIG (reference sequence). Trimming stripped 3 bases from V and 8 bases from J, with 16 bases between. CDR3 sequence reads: CAWSPLNADGYTF. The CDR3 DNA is TGTGCCTGGAGCCCCCTAAATGCGGACGGCTACACCTTC.

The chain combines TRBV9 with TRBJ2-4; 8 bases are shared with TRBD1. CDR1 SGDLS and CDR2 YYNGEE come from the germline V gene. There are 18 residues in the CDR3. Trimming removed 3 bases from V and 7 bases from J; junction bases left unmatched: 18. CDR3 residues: CASSEKTGAVERGNIQYF. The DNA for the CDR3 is TGTGCCAGCAGCGAAAAGACAGGGGCGGTAGAGAGGGGGAACATTCAGTACTTC.

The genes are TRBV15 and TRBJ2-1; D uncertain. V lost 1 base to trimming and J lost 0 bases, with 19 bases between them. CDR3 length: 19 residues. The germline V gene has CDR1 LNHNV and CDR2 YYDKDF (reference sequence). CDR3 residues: CATSRGSAVRWSSYNEQFF. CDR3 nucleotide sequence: TGTGCCACCAGCAGAGGCTCCGCAGTCCGGTGGAGCTCCTACAATGAGCAGTTCTTC.

CDR3 sequence reads: CASSSQTGLNTDTQYF. In DNA, the CDR3 is TGTGCCAGCAGTTCACAGACAGGGCTTAACACAGATACGCAGTATTTT. The J gene is TRBJ2-3, the V gene TRBV28; 7 positions match TRBD1. Trimming cost V 4 bases and J 2 bases; bases outside gene matches: 9. CDR3 length: 16 residues. Germline CDR1 reads MDHEN; CDR2 reads SYDVKM.

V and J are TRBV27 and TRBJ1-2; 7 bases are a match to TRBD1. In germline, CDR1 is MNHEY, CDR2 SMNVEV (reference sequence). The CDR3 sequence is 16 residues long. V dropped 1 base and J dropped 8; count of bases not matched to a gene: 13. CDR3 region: CASSLYPGTALGGYTF. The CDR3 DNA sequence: TGTGCCAGCAGTTTATACCCAGGGACAGCCTTGGGGGGCTACACCTTC.

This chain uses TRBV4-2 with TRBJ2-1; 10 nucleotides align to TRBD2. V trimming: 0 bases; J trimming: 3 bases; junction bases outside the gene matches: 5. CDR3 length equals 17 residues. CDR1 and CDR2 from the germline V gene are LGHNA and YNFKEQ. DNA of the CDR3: TGTGCCAGCAGCCAAGATTGGGCTAGCGGGAGCTACAATGAGCAGTTCTTC. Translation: CASSQDWASGSYNEQFF.